This T cell receptor (beta chain) came from a study of cytomegalovirus exposure and HLA in healthy donors. The CDR3 is 13 residues long. V lost 10 bases and J lost 4; bases outside the gene matches: 9. Germline V gene data show CDR1 as KGHSH and CDR2 as LQKENI. Comments on this clone: The antigen remains undetermined.

Points from the study as a whole: Most TCRs appeared rarely, but some public TCRs recurred in many donors. V segments that were indistinguishable, TRBV6-2 and TRBV6-3 among them, were omitted from analysis. Sequencing had likely introduced a cluster of highly shared sequence variants as an artifact.

Vbeta (60) and Jbeta (13) primers were used in the PCR. The data were produced by immunoSEQ multiplex PCR, yet TCRdb's version contains in-frame clones alone and is incomplete. The repertoire table contains more than 100,000 clones. The chain recombines TRBV18 with TRBJ2-5, with TRBD1 identical over 7 bases. Sequencing was performed on PBMCs. This clonotype was sampled from a woman between 40 and 50 years old in good health and CMV-seronegative. CDR3 in amino acids: CATATGNLETQYF. The CDR3 DNA reads as TGTGCCACCGCGACAGGGAATTTAGAGACCCAGTACTTC.